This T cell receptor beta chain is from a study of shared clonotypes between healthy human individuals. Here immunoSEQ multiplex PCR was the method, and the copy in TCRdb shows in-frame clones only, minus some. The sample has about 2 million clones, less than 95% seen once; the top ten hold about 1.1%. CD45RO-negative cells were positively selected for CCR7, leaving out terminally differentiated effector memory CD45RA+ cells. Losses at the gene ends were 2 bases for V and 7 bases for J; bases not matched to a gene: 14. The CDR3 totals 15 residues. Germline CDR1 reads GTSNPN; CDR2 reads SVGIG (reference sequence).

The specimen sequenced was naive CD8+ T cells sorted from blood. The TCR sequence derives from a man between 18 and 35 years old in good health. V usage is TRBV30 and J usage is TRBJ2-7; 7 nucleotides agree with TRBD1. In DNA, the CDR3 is TGTGCCTGGAGTAACCGGGACAGCTATCCCCAGGAGCAGTACTTC. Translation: CAWSNRDSYPQEQYF.